What follows are 9 T cell receptor beta chains derived from one specimen sequenced in a study of OX40 agonist ivuxolimab in advanced cancers. Assay used: immunoSEQ multiplex PCR; TCRdb lists only in-frame clones, some missing. This table holds 57,000 or so clones, about 83% found once. Sample: CD4+ or CD8+ T cells sorted from blood, taken in a trial of the OX40 agonist ivuxolimab. The receptor set was obtained from an adult with an advanced solid tumor such as melanoma, head and neck, liver or kidney cancer.

This chain uses TRBV6-5 with TRBJ2-3; D is undetermined. Per germline, CDR1 MNHEY and CDR2 SVGAGI. With 6 bases removed from V and 1 base from J, the gap between germline ends came to 14 bases. The CDR3 totals 15 residues. The CDR3 sequence is CASSPPGRGTDTQYF. CDR3 bases: TGTGCCAGCAGCCCCCCAGGTAGGGGCACAGATACGCAGTATTTT.

In this sample, this clone turned up a few times. The rearrangement uses TRBV28 and TRBJ1-2; maybe TRBD1 (5 bases). CDR1 and CDR2 (germline): MDHEN, SYDVKM. The CDR3 has 12 amino acids. V was trimmed by 5 bases and J by 4 bases, leaving 8 bases between them. Here the CDR3 reads CASSPDSYGYTF. In DNA, the CDR3 is TGTGCCAGCAGTCCCGACAGCTATGGCTACACCTTC.

This sequence joins TRBV2 and TRBJ2-4; 8 positions agree with TRBD2. CDR1 is SNHLY, CDR2 FYNNEI, per germline. This CDR3 has 13 amino acids. V lost 11 bases to trimming and J lost 0 bases; unmatched junction nucleotides: 3. The CDR3 is CAGSGEAKNIQYF. The CDR3 nucleotides read TGTGCCGGTAGCGGGGAAGCCAAAAACATTCAGTACTTC.

The chain recombines TRBV7-9 with TRBJ2-2; D ambiguous. The CDR3 is made up of 12 amino acids. Germline CDR1 is SEHNR and CDR2 is FQNEAQ (reference sequence). V lost 5 bases to trimming and J lost 5 bases, with 6 bases between them. CDR3 in amino acids: CASSPRTGELFF. CDR3 coding DNA: TGTGCCAGCAGCCCCCGTACCGGGGAGCTGTTTTTT. Looking up the rest from reference TRBV7-9 and TRBJ2-2 gives the full variable domain: DTGVSQNPRHKITKRGQNVTFRCDPISEHNRLYWYRQTLGQGPEFLTYFQNEAQLEKSRLLSDRFSAERPKGSFSTLEIQRTEQGDSAMYLCASSPRTGELFFGEGSRLTVL.

V is TRBV29-1 and J is TRBJ2-2; 10 bases fit TRBD1. V lost 3 bases, J lost 2 bases, and 3 bases stayed unmatched. This CDR3 is built from 15 residues. Per the germline V gene, CDR1 is SQVTM and CDR2 is ANQGSEA. CDR3 in amino acids: CSVEETGGNTGELFF. CDR3 nucleotide sequence: TGCAGCGTTGAGGAGACAGGGGGCAACACCGGGGAGCTGTTTTTT.

The CDR3 is CASSQDVGGVRSEAFF. CDR3 bases: TGTGCCAGCAGCCAAGATGTCGGGGGCGTACGGTCTGAAGCTTTCTTT. The chain carries TRBV14 and TRBJ1-1; D is perhaps TRBD1 (6 bases). Looked up from germline, CDR1 is SGHDN and CDR2 is FVKESK. CDR3 length equals 16 residues. Trimming removed 0 bases at V and 6 bases at J, with 17 bases between.

The chain links TRBV9 to TRBJ1-2; D not certain. The germline CDR1 and CDR2 sequences are SGDLS and YYNGEE. V lost 2 bases to trimming and J lost 7 bases, with 6 bases between them. The CDR3 has 11 residues. The chain's CDR3 is CASSVDSGYTF. CDR3 in DNA: TGTGCCAGCAGCGTTGACTCTGGCTACACCTTC.

This chain joins TRBV11-2 and TRBJ2-7, with D possibly being TRBD2 (6 bases). From germline, CDR1 is SGHAT and CDR2 FQNNGV. This CDR3 spans 14 amino acids. The V gene lost 5 bases and the J gene lost 1 base, with 12 bases spanning the gap. The CDR3 sequence: CASSKSGLSYEQYF. In DNA form, the CDR3 reads TGTGCCAGCAGCAAGAGCGGGTTATCCTACGAGCAGTACTTC.

J is TRBJ2-2 and V is TRBV10-3; TRBD1 aligns across 9 bases. Germline V gene lookup returns CDR1 ENHRY and CDR2 SYGVKD. V gave up 4 bases and J gave up 0 bases; unmatched junction bases: 0. This CDR3 spans 15 amino acids. This CDR3 reads CAISGQGANTGELFF. The CDR3 DNA follows: TGTGCCATCAGTGGACAGGGGGCGAACACCGGGGAGCTGTTTTTT.